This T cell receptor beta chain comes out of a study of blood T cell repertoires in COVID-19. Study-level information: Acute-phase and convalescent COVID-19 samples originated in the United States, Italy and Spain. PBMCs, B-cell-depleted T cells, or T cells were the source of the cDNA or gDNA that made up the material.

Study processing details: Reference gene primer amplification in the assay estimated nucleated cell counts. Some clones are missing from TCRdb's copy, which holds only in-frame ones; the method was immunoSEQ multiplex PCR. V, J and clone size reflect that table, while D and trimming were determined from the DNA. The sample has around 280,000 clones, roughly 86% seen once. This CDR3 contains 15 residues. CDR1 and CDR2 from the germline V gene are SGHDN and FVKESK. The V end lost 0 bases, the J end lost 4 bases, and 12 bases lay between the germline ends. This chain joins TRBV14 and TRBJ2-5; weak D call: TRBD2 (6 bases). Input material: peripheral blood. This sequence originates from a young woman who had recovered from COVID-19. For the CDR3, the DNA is TGTGCCAGCAGCCAAGATATCGCACTAGCAGAGACCCAGTACTTC. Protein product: CASSQDIALAETQYF. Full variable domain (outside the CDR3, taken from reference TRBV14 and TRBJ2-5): EAGVTQFPSHSVIEKGQTVTLRCDPISGHDNLYWYRRVMGKEIKFLLHFVKESKQDESGMPNNRFLAERTGGTYSTLKVQPAELEDSGVYFCASSQDIALAETQYFGPGTRLLVL.